Listed below are T cell receptor beta chains from one sample, sequenced in a study of PD-1 blockade in classical Hodgkin lymphoma. Data came from immunoSEQ multiplex PCR; TCRdb stores just in-frame clones and leaves some out. The table lists more than 35,000 clones, around 90% of them singletons. The sample consisted of peripheral blood mononuclear cells (PBMCs), taken before the second cycle of nivolumab. The receptors were sampled from a human donor with classical Hodgkin lymphoma. Both conserved end residues are part of each CDR3. The D gene is left open where the match is weak. The size entry is marked missing in some rows and otherwise reads once, few, many or a size class.

V	size	D	J	CDR3	DNA
TRBV6-1	-	-	TRBJ2-5	CACEGSWETQYF	TGTGCCTGCGAGGGCAGTTGGGAGACCCAGTACTTC
TRBV28	-	-	TRBJ1-2	CASSFGDRLYGYTF	TGTGCCAGCAGTTTCGGGGATCGCCTATATGGCTACACCTTC
TRBV11-2	few	-	TRBJ1-3	CASSLFATGNTIYF	TGTGCCAGCAGCTTATTCGCAACAGGAAACACCATATATTTT
TRBV5-6	-	TRBD2	TRBJ2-7	CASSPDWTSDYEQYF	TGTGCCAGCAGCCCAGATTGGACTAGCGACTACGAGCAGTACTTC
TRBV11-3	-	-	TRBJ2-7	CASSLGTGRDEQYF	TGTGCCAGCAGCTTAGGGACAGGGAGGGACGAGCAGTACTTC
TRBV4-1	-	TRBD2	TRBJ2-1	CASSPPSGSTYNEQFF	TGCGCCAGCAGCCCTCCTAGCGGGAGCACCTACAATGAGCAGTTCTTC
TRBV30	once	-	TRBJ1-2	CAWSSQSNYGYTF	TGTGCCTGGAGTAGTCAGTCTAACTATGGCTACACCTTC
TRBV6-6	-	-	TRBJ1-2	CASSYLQHYGYTF	TGTGCCAGCAGTTACCTACAGCACTATGGCTACACCTTC
TRBV6-4	-	-	TRBJ2-6	CASSRDTRSGANVLTF	TGTGCCAGCAGTAGGGACACCCGCTCTGGGGCCAACGTCCTGACTTTC
TRBV19	-	TRBD1	TRBJ1-5	CASSNIKTGNYSNQPQHF	TGTGCCAGTAGCAATATTAAGACAGGGAACTATAGCAATCAGCCCCAGCATTTT
TRBV28	-	-	TRBJ1-2	CASSLSGAGGYTF	TGTGCCAGCAGTTTATCAGGGGCCGGTGGCTACACCTTC
TRBV6-5	once	-	TRBJ2-6	CASSYSRGAGANVLTF	TGTGCCAGCAGTTACTCGAGAGGGGCTGGGGCCAACGTCCTGACTTTC
TRBV6-1	-	-	TRBJ2-3	CASSMDELDTQYF	TGTGCCAGCAGTATGGACGAGTTGGATACGCAGTATTTT
TRBV20-1	few	-	TRBJ1-2	CSVPDGYTF	TGCAGTGTACCCGATGGCTACACCTTC
TRBV4-1	-	TRBD2	TRBJ2-7	CASSQVESWRESYEQYF	TGCGCCAGCAGCCAAGTAGAGTCGTGGCGGGAGTCCTACGAGCAGTACTTC
TRBV7-9	-	-	TRBJ2-5	CASSLGRIAQETQYF	TGTGCCAGCAGCTTAGGGCGAATTGCTCAAGAGACCCAGTACTTC
TRBV7-3	few	-	TRBJ2-7	CASSLDQGPYNEQYF	TGTGCCAGCAGCTTAGATCAGGGGCCATACAACGAGCAGTACTTC
TRBV5-1	-	-	TRBJ2-7	CASSTYEGTSRYEQYF	TGCGCCAGCAGTACTTACGAGGGGACGAGCAGATACGAGCAGTACTTC
TRBV2	few	-	TRBJ1-5	CASKVDNQPQHF	TGTGCCAGCAAGGTGGATAATCAGCCCCAGCATTTT
TRBV10-2	-	-	TRBJ2-3	CAIYYRDTDTQYF	TGCGCCATCTACTACAGGGACACAGATACGCAGTATTTT
TRBV5-1	-	-	TRBJ1-2	CASSLETGWYGYTF	TGCGCCAGCAGCTTGGAAACAGGATGGTATGGCTACACCTTC
TRBV5-1	-	-	TRBJ1-3	CASSESGGNTIYF	TGCGCCAGCAGCGAAAGTGGAGGAAACACCATATATTTT
TRBV9	-	TRBD1	TRBJ2-3	CASSPGQGPGGDTQYF	TGTGCCAGCAGCCCGGGACAGGGCCCGGGAGGAGATACGCAGTATTTT
TRBV2	-	TRBD2	TRBJ2-7	CASSDGVRWEGNYEQYF	TGTGCCAGCAGTGATGGGGTCAGGTGGGAGGGTAACTACGAGCAGTACTTC
TRBV5-6	-	-	TRBJ2-5	CASELFSSQETQYF	TGTGCCAGCGAACTATTTAGTTCCCAAGAGACCCAGTACTTC
TRBV13	-	TRBD2	TRBJ2-1	CASSSPAGRGGNEQFF	TGTGCCAGCAGCTCTCCAGCGGGGAGGGGTGGCAATGAGCAGTTCTTC
TRBV7-9	-	-	TRBJ1-1	CASSQGTNTEAFF	TGTGCCAGCAGCCAAGGGACGAACACTGAAGCTTTCTTT
TRBV5-1	-	-	TRBJ1-1	CASSLFGEGTEAFF	TGCGCCAGCAGCCTCTTCGGCGAAGGAACTGAAGCTTTCTTT
TRBV27	once	TRBD2	TRBJ2-2	CASSPSGRAPGELFF	TGTGCCAGCAGTCCAAGCGGGAGGGCCCCCGGGGAGCTGTTTTTT
TRBV23-1	-	TRBD1	TRBJ2-3	CASRASGGREDTQYF	TGCGCCAGCAGGGCTTCAGGGGGAAGAGAAGATACGCAGTATTTT
TRBV6-1	-	TRBD2	TRBJ2-1	CASGQTSASKNEQFF	TGTGCCAGCGGTCAGACTAGCGCCTCGAAGAATGAGCAGTTCTTC
TRBV5-1	-	-	TRBJ2-1	CASSLEDQPRQEQFF	TGCGCCAGCAGCTTGGAAGACCAACCCCGACAGGAGCAGTTCTTC